These 20 T cell receptor beta chains originate from one sample sequenced in a study of shared clonotypes between healthy human individuals. Positive CCR7 selection of CD45RO-negative cells yielded the naive CD8 cells, and terminally differentiated effector memory CD45RA+ cells were excluded. Some clones are missing from TCRdb's copy, which holds only in-frame ones; the method was immunoSEQ multiplex PCR. The sample comprises roughly 2,000,000 clones, about 93% of which are singletons, and around 1.7% rests with the top ten. The sequenced sample consisted of naive CD8+ T cells from PBMCs. The source of these receptors is a man between 18 and 35 years old in good health. Some clones in this sample may be carry-over from other donors' samples.

V and J are TRBV7-2 and TRBJ2-3; 10 positions agree with TRBD2. The CDR3 runs to 18 residues. Germline V gene sequence: CDR1 SGHTA, CDR2 FQGNSA. The J segment lost 2 bases and the V segment lost 2 bases, leaving 10 bases of the junction unmatched. CDR3 residues: CASSLKILLAGYTDTQYF. In nucleotides, the CDR3 is TGTGCCAGCAGCTTAAAAATCCTACTAGCGGGGTACACAGATACGCAGTATTTT.

The rearrangement joins TRBV19 to TRBJ2-2; D is perhaps TRBD2 (6 bases). Trimming left V 4 bases short and J 3 bases short, with 12 bases between. Germline CDR1 reads LNHDA; CDR2 reads SQIVND (reference sequence). The CDR3 covers 15 residues. The CDR3 sequence is CASSTGGTYTGELFF. The CDR3 DNA follows: TGTGCCAGTAGTACTGGCGGGACTTACACCGGGGAGCTGTTTTTT.

In this sample, this clone turned up a few times. J is TRBJ1-1 and V is TRBV30, with D uncertain. CDR1 and CDR2 from the germline V gene are GTSNPN and SVGIG (reference sequence). Trimming stripped 5 bases from V and 6 bases from J, with 10 bases between. The CDR3 is made up of 11 amino acids. This chain's CDR3 is CAWEKSAEAFF. DNA of the CDR3: TGTGCCTGGGAAAAGAGCGCTGAAGCTTTCTTT. Supplemented by reference TRBV30 and TRBJ1-1, the full variable domain reads SQTIHQWPATLVQPVGSPLSLECTVEGTSNPNLYWYRQAAGRGLQLLFYSVGIGQISSEVPQNLSASRPQDRQFILSSKKLLLSDSGFYLCAWEKSAEAFFGQGTRLTVV.

V and J are TRBV28 and TRBJ2-7; D is uncertain. This CDR3 is built from 13 residues. Germline CDR1 MDHEN, CDR2 SYDVKM. V was trimmed by 0 bases and J by 3 bases, leaving 6 bases between them. The CDR3: CASSLWVNYEQYF. The CDR3 nucleotides read TGTGCCAGCAGTTTATGGGTTAACTACGAGCAGTACTTC.

The chain joins TRBV5-6 to TRBJ2-1, with 9 nucleotides matching TRBD1. Germline assignment: CDR1 SGHDT and CDR2 YYEEEE. CDR3 length equals 16 residues. V shed 0 bases, J shed 3 bases, and the junction held 4 bases outside the gene matches. CDR3 sequence: CASSLVPGQGYNEQFF. CDR3 in DNA: TGTGCCAGCAGCTTGGTTCCGGGACAGGGCTACAATGAGCAGTTCTTC.

The J gene is TRBJ2-1, the V gene TRBV14; perhaps TRBD1 as D (6 bases). Trimming removed 4 bases from V and 6 bases from J, with 13 bases in between. The CDR3 totals 14 residues. CDR1 is SGHDN and CDR2 is FVKESK in the germline V gene. This chain's CDR3 is CASSPTLGANEQFF. CDR3 in DNA: TGTGCCAGCAGCCCCACCTTGGGGGCCAATGAGCAGTTCTTC.

This chain uses TRBV9 with TRBJ2-1; D not resolved. The CDR3 is made up of 14 amino acids. Germline CDR1 and CDR2: SGDLS and YYNGEE. The V and J ends lost 4 bases and 0 bases respectively, with 8 bases between them. The CDR3 loop is CASSSSPSYNEQFF. As DNA, the CDR3 is TGTGCCAGCAGCTCATCCCCCTCCTACAATGAGCAGTTCTTC. The whole variable domain, filled in from reference TRBV9 and TRBJ2-1, reads DSGVTQTPKHLITATGQRVTLRCSPRSGDLSVYWYQQSLDQGLQFLIQYYNGEERAKGNILERFSAQQFPDLHSELNLSSLELGDSALYFCASSSSPSYNEQFFGPGTRLTVL.

This chain links TRBV11-2 with TRBJ2-2; D is uncertain. Germline loops: CDR1 SGHAT, CDR2 FQNNGV. This CDR3 is 12 amino acids long. V lost 5 bases to trimming and J lost 5 bases, with 6 bases between them. The CDR3 spells CASSAITGELFF. DNA for the CDR3: TGTGCCAGCAGCGCCATAACCGGGGAGCTGTTTTTT.

Concerning this clone itself: Other DNA sequences within the sample encode an identical CDR3. This CDR3 is CASSLIGPYEQYF. CDR3 sequence (DNA): TGTGCCAGCAGCTTAATCGGCCCCTACGAGCAGTACTTC. The V and J genes are TRBV7-2 and TRBJ2-7; D uncertain. The germline gives CDR1 SGHTA, CDR2 FQGNSA. V lost 2 bases and J lost 2, with 7 bases in between. The CDR3 has 13 residues.

The chain uses TRBV10-2 and TRBJ1-1; D gene uncertain. Trimming removed 7 bases from V and 4 bases from J, with 13 bases in between. CDR3 size: 13 residues. From germline, CDR1 is WSHSY and CDR2 SAAADI. CDR3 in amino acids: CASIQRQATEAFF. In nucleotides, the CDR3 is TGCGCCAGCATCCAGAGACAAGCCACTGAAGCTTTCTTT.

This chain joins TRBV5-1 and TRBJ2-2; 8 nucleotides agree with TRBD2. The CDR3 length is 17 residues. The V and J ends lost 7 bases and 4 bases, in that order; junction bases with no gene match: 15. Germline assignment: CDR1 SGHRS and CDR2 YFSETQ. CDR3 in DNA: TGCGCCAGCCCCCAGAGCCGGGAGGGCCGCGGCACCGGGGAGCTGTTTTTT. It translates to CASPQSREGRGTGELFF.

The V gene is TRBV4-1, the J gene TRBJ2-5; D remains ambiguous. Germline CDR1 is MGHRA and CDR2 is YSYEKL. The CDR3 runs 17 residues. V was shortened by 2 bases and J by 4 bases, with 20 bases between the two germline ends. The CDR3 spells CASSQSSGPQRGETQYF. As DNA, the CDR3 is TGCGCCAGCAGCCAAAGCTCCGGTCCCCAAAGAGGAGAGACCCAGTACTTC.

This rearrangement joins TRBV10-3 to TRBJ2-2; no clear D gene. V lost 8 bases, J lost 0 bases, and 13 bases lay in between. Per the germline V gene, CDR1 is ENHRY and CDR2 is SYGVKD. This CDR3 contains 15 residues. CDR3 region: CAILAATPNTGELFF. The CDR3 DNA reads TGTGCCATCCTGGCCGCTACCCCGAACACCGGGGAGCTGTTTTTT.

A remark on this clone: The same CDR3 can be traced to other DNA sequences in this sample. The V and J genes are TRBV5-1 and TRBJ2-1, with D possibly matching TRBD2 (6 bases). The V and J ends lost 0 bases and 0 bases respectively, with 7 bases between them. CDR1 is SGHRS, CDR2 YFSETQ, per germline. The CDR3 consists of 15 residues. CDR3 in amino acids: CASSLDGSSYNEQFF. CDR3 nucleotide sequence: TGCGCCAGCAGCTTGGACGGGAGCTCCTACAATGAGCAGTTCTTC.

This clone was seen just once. The V and J genes are TRBV15 and TRBJ2-7; 7 bases agree with TRBD2. Germline V gene data show CDR1 as LNHNV and CDR2 as YYDKDF (reference sequence). The CDR3 length is 14 residues. V gave up 4 bases and J gave up 2 bases; unmatched junction bases: 5. The CDR3 reads CATSTVGTTYEQYF. The CDR3 coding sequence is TGTGCCACCAGCACTGTAGGGACTACCTACGAGCAGTACTTC.

This chain links TRBV7-9 with TRBJ2-3; 9 bases are a match to TRBD2. Per the germline V gene, CDR1 is SEHNR and CDR2 is FQNEAQ (reference sequence). Losses at the gene ends were 3 bases for V and 0 bases for J; bases not matched to a gene: 10. CDR3 length: 18 residues. CDR3 DNA: TGTGCCAGCAGCTTTCCGACTAGCGGAAGTCTTAGCACAGATACGCAGTATTTT. This sequence encodes CASSFPTSGSLSTDTQYF.

V gene TRBV27 combines with J gene TRBJ2-7; D may correspond to TRBD1 or TRBD2 (6 bases each). Germline CDR1 and CDR2: MNHEY and SMNVEV (reference sequence). This CDR3 region has 13 residues. The V gene lost 8 bases and the J gene lost 2 bases, with 13 bases spanning the gap. This chain's CDR3 is CASGRTEAYEQYF. The DNA for the CDR3 is TGTGCCAGCGGGAGGACAGAGGCCTACGAGCAGTACTTC.

The chain joins TRBV25-1 to TRBJ1-1; tentatively, D is TRBD1 (6 bases). Germline CDR1 and CDR2: MGHDK and SYGVNS. V was pared by 9 bases and J by 4 bases, with 12 bases between. This CDR3 has 12 residues. The CDR3 nucleotides read TGTGCCAGTCTGGGGGCGAGCACTGAAGCTTTCTTT. Amino acids: CASLGASTEAFF.

Turning to this clone: The identical CDR3 is also encoded by other nucleotide sequences in the sample. The rearrangement links TRBV28 to TRBJ1-1, with TRBD1 matching 7 bases. Trimming took 2 bases from V and 5 from J; bases not matched to a gene: 5. Looked up from germline, CDR1 is MDHEN and CDR2 is SYDVKM. The CDR3 is 14 residues long. In DNA form, the CDR3 reads TGTGCCAGCAGTTTAGAAGGGGGCGGAACTGAAGCTTTCTTT. It translates to CASSLEGGGTEAFF.

V gene TRBV5-6 combines with J gene TRBJ2-3, with TRBD2 identical over 9 bases. J lost 0 bases, V lost 4 bases, and 6 bases had no gene match. The CDR3 consists of 16 residues. The germline CDR1 and CDR2 sequences are SGHDT and YYEEEE. Here the CDR3 reads CASSPGLALSTDTQYF. The CDR3 nucleotides read TGTGCCAGCAGCCCTGGACTAGCGCTGAGCACAGATACGCAGTATTTT.